These 8 T cell receptor beta chains originate from one sample sequenced in a study of OX40 agonist ivuxolimab in advanced cancers. Repertoires were generated with immunoSEQ multiplex PCR, while TCRdb's copy carries only in-frame clones and drops some. Of 35,000 to 45,000 clones in the sample, 85% were seen once. The source was CD4+ or CD8+ T cells sorted from blood, collected in a trial of the OX40 agonist ivuxolimab. The receptor source for this set is an adult with an advanced solid tumor such as melanoma, head and neck, liver or kidney cancer.

The V call is TRBV28, the J call TRBJ2-3; D is unresolved. Per germline, CDR1 MDHEN and CDR2 SYDVKM. This CDR3 region has 12 residues. Trimming pared 6 bases from V and 2 bases from J, leaving 6 bases between. The CDR3 protein is CASSPTTDTQYF. The CDR3 DNA follows: TGTGCCAGCAGCCCTACCACAGATACGCAGTATTTT.

The gene calls are TRBV9 and TRBJ2-6; no firm D call. The germline V and J ends were trimmed by 6 bases and 5 bases, with 21 bases remaining between them. From germline, CDR1 is SGDLS and CDR2 YYNGEE. This CDR3 is built from 17 residues. CDR3 DNA: TGTGCCAGCACCGGCAAACTCAAACAAAGTCGGGCCAACGTCCTGACTTTC. As protein: CASTGKLKQSRANVLTF.

This clone was recorded once. The chain is built from TRBV20-1 and TRBJ1-4; D gene unclear. This CDR3 is built from 10 residues. Germline assignment: CDR1 DFQATT and CDR2 SNEGSKA (reference sequence). Trimming cost V 6 bases and J 3 bases, with 2 bases left between them. CDR3 residues: CSASNEKLFF. The CDR3 bases are TGCAGTGCCTCTAATGAAAAACTGTTTTTT.

The genes are TRBV6-6 and TRBJ2-2, with 9 bases identical to TRBD1. V was clipped by 4 bases and J by 5 bases; unmatched bases: 5. The CDR3 loop spans 15 amino acids. Germline values: CDR1 MNHNY, CDR2 SVGAGI (reference sequence). The CDR3 sequence is CASSWRTGATGELFF. The CDR3 DNA follows: TGTGCCAGCAGTTGGCGGACAGGGGCGACCGGGGAGCTGTTTTTT.

DNA of the CDR3: TGTGCCAGCAGCCATCTTCATATGGACACTGAAGCTTTCTTT. This sequence encodes CASSHLHMDTEAFF. The chain recombines TRBV11-2 with TRBJ1-1; D uncertain. Trimming removed 5 bases from V and 3 bases from J, with 13 bases in between. Per the germline V gene, CDR1 is SGHAT and CDR2 is FQNNGV. The CDR3 has 14 amino acids.

The chain has TRBV6-5 and TRBJ1-2, with 7 bases aligning to TRBD1. This CDR3 contains 13 residues. V was clipped by 6 bases and J by 12 bases; unmatched bases: 13. Germline CDR1 MNHEY, CDR2 SVGAGI. This CDR3 reads CASSPGGVGGNTF. Written as DNA, the CDR3 is TGTGCCAGCAGCCCAGGGGGGGTAGGAGGCAACACCTTC.

The J gene is TRBJ2-5, the V gene TRBV2; 8 positions match TRBD1. The end of the DNA is better explained by TRBJ2-7, so the J call may be wrong. This CDR3 contains 13 residues. CDR1 and CDR2 (germline): SNHLY, FYNNEI. CDR3 sequence reads: CASAGQASYEQYF. In DNA form, the CDR3 reads TGTGCCAGCGCGGGACAGGCGTCCTACGAGCAGTACTTC.

This chain connects TRBV30 to TRBJ2-1; a possible D gene is TRBD2 (6 bases). The CDR3 totals 15 residues. Per the germline V gene, CDR1 is GTSNPN and CDR2 is SVGIG (reference sequence). The V gene lost 0 bases and the J gene lost 8 bases, with 17 bases spanning the gap. CDR3 coding DNA: TGTGCCTGGAGTGTACCCGGGGGAGTACCCCATGAGCAGTTCTTC. It translates to CAWSVPGGVPHEQFF.